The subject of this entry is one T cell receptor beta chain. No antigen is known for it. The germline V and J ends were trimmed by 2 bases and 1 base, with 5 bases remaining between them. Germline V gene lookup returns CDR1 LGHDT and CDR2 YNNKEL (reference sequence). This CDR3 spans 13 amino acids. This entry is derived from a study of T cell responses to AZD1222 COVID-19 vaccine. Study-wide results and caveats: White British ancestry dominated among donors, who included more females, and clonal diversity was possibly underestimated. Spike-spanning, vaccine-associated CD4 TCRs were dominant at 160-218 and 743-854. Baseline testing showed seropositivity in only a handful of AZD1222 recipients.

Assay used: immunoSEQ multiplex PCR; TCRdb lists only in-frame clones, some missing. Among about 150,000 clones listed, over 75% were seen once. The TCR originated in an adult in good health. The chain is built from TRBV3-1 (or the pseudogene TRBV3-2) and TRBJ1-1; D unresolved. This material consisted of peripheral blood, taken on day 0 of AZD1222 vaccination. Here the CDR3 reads CASSQNRNTEAFF. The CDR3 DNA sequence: TGTGCCAGCAGCCAAAACAGGAACACTGAAGCTTTCTTT.